This TCR beta chain appears in the sequencing data of a study of T cells in localized non-small cell lung cancer. Broader study findings: Out of the top 100 tumor clones, a median around 60 were seen in adjacent lung. Adjacent uninvolved lung had the highest clonality, suggesting focused antigen responses.

Repertoires were generated with immunoSEQ multiplex PCR, while TCRdb's copy carries only in-frame clones and drops some. The sample lists roughly 30,000 clones; 65% to 85% were seen once. About this clone: Its antigen is still unknown.

The V gene end was trimmed by 5 bases and the J gene end by 6 bases; junction bases not matched to a gene: 8. Per the germline V gene, CDR1 is MDHEN and CDR2 is SYDVKM. This CDR3 has 15 amino acids. The chain links TRBV28 to TRBJ2-2; 8 positions agree with TRBD2. The sequence derives from a man between 40 and 70 years old with stage III lung adenocarcinoma. Material: peripheral blood mononuclear cells, obtained before any cancer treatment. As DNA, the CDR3 is TGTGCCAGCAGTAACCGGGAGGGTAACGCCGGGGAGCTGTTTTTT. Its translation is CASSNREGNAGELFF.